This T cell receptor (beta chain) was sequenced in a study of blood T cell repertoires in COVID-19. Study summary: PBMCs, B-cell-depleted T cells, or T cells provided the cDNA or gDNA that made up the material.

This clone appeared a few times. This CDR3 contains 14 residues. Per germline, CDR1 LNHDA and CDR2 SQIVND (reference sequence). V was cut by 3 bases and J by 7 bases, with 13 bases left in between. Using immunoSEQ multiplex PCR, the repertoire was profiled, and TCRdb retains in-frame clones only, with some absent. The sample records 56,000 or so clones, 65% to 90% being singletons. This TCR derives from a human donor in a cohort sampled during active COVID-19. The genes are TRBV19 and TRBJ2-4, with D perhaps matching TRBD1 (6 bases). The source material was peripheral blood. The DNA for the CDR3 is TGTGCCAGTAGTATTGGGCAGGGGTTGAACATTCAGTACTTC. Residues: CASSIGQGLNIQYF.